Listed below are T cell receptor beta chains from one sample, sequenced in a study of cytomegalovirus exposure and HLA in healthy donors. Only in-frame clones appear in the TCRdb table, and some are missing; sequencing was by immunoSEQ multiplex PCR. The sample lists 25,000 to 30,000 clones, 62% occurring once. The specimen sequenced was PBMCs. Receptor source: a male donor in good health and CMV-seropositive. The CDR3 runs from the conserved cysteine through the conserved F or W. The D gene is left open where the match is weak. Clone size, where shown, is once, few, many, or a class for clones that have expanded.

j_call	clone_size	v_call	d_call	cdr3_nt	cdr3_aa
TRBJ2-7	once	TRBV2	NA	TGTGCCAGCAGTGCGTCGGGGAACAAGCAGTACTTC	CASSASGNKQYF
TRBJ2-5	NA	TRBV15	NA	TGTGCCACCAGCAAAGGATCTGGTACAGGAGAGACCCAGTACTTC	CATSKGSGTGETQYF
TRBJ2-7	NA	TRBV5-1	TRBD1	TGCGCCAGCAGCTTGGGGGACAGTTCTTGGTACGAGCAGTACTTC	CASSLGDSSWYEQYF
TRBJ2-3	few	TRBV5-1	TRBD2	TGCGCCAGCAGCCCGGGAGCGGGGGGGAGCACAGATACGCAGTATTTT	CASSPGAGGSTDTQYF
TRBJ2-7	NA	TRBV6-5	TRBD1	TGTGCCAGCAGTTACTCAAGGGGGCTACACGAGCAGTACTTC	CASSYSRGLHEQYF
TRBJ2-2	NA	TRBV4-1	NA	TGCGCTAGCAGCCAAGTATCCAGGGCGAACACCGGGGAGCTGTTTTTT	CASSQVSRANTGELFF
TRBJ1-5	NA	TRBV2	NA	TGTGCCAGCAGTTCTACTCAGCCCCAGCATTTT	CASSSTQPQHF
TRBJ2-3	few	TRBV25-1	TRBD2	TGTGCCAGCAGTGCACTAGCGGGGGGCGTAACAGATACGCAGTATTTT	CASSALAGGVTDTQYF
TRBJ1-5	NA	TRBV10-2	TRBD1	TGCGCCAGCAGTGGACAGGGCCAGCCCCAGCATTTT	CASSGQGQPQHF
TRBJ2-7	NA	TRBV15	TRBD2	TGTGCCACCAGCGGAACTAGCGGGAGGGCCGGCGAGCAGTACTTC	CATSGTSGRAGEQYF
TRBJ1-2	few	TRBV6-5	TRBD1	TGTGCCAGCAGTTACCTCACAGGGGCTAACTATGGCTACACCTTC	CASSYLTGANYGYTF
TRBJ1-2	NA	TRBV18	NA	TGTGCCAGCTCACCAGACACCCTCTATGGCTACACCTTC	CASSPDTLYGYTF
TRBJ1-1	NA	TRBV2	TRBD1	TGTGCCAGCAGTGCCCACAGGGGGCAAGGAGCTTTCTTT	CASSAHRGQGAFF
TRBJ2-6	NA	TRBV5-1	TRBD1	TGCGCCAGCAGCGTGGGACAGGGGGGGTCTGGGGCCAACGTCCTGACTTTC	CASSVGQGGSGANVLTF
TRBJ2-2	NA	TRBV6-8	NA	TGTGCCAGCAGCTCCAAACCTAGGACCGGGGAGCTGTTTTTT	CASSSKPRTGELFF
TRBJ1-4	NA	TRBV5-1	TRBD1	TGCGCCAGCAGCACCGGGACAGGGGGTGAAAAACTGTTTTTT	CASSTGTGGEKLFF
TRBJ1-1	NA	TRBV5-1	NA	TGCGCCAGCAGCTTGGAAGCGTACTCTGAAGCTTTCTTT	CASSLEAYSEAFF
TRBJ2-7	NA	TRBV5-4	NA	TGTGCCAGCAGGGGAGGATTACATATCTACGAGCAGTACTTC	CASRGGLHIYEQYF
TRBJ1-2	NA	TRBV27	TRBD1	TGTGCCAGCAGTTTTGGGGTCCCCACCAGGGGGCAGAACTATGGCTACACCTTC	CASSFGVPTRGQNYGYTF
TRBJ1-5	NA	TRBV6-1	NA	TGTGCCAGCAGGACCTGGGGGGTCGGCAATCAGCCCCAGCATTTT	CASRTWGVGNQPQHF
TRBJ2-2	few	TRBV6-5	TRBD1	TGTGCCAGCAGTGACAGGGGCGAGGCCGGGGAGCTGTTTTTT	CASSDRGEAGELFF
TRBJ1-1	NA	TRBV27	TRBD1	TGTGCCAGCAGTTTTCGGGCAGGGGGCGCGTTGAACACTGAAGCTTTCTTT	CASSFRAGGALNTEAFF
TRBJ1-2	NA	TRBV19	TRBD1	TGTGCCAGTAGTTTGAGACAGGGAAGGGACTACACCTTC	CASSLRQGRDYTF
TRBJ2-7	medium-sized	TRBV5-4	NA	TGTGCCAGCAGCACCGGCAGGGTCCCCTACGAGCAGTACTTC	CASSTGRVPYEQYF